The rows below give T cell receptor beta chains drawn from one sample of a study of T cell responses to AZD1222 COVID-19 vaccine. Clones were sequenced by immunoSEQ multiplex PCR, and TCRdb holds only the in-frame ones, with some missing. The sample has around 150,000 clones; about 90% are singletons. The sample was peripheral blood, taken 28 days after the second AZD1222 dose. The receptors come from an adult who received the AZD1222 COVID-19 vaccine. The CDR3 runs from the conserved cysteine through the conserved F or W. D genes are given only for firm matches. A row's size may be missing; if present it is once, few, many or a size class.

clone size	D gene	V gene	CDR3 length	J gene	CDR3 protein	CDR3 DNA
.	TRBD2	TRBV2	14	TRBJ2-1	CASLSGRGVNEQFF	TGTGCCAGCCTTAGCGGGAGAGGCGTAAATGAGCAGTTCTTC
.	.	TRBV18	14	TRBJ2-2	CASSPTFSTGELFF	TGTGCCAGCTCACCAACCTTTAGCACCGGGGAGCTGTTTTTT
.	TRBD2	TRBV3-1/TRBV3-2	15	TRBJ2-5	CASSQGTSGIETRYF	TGTGCCAGCAGCCAAGGGACTAGCGGGATTGAGACCCGGTACTTC
.	TRBD1	TRBV28	14	TRBJ1-6	CASSLAPTGAPLHF	TGTGCCAGCAGTTTAGCTCCTACAGGGGCGCCCCTCCACTTT
.	TRBD2	TRBV18	15	TRBJ2-5	CASTSGGAVQETQYF	TGTGCCAGCACGAGCGGGGGGGCCGTCCAAGAGACCCAGTACTTC
.	.	TRBV28	13	TRBJ2-7	CASTTDRLYEQYF	TGTGCCAGCACCACCGACCGGTTATACGAGCAGTACTTC
.	TRBD1	TRBV25-1	15	TRBJ1-1	CASSDRGTVNTEAFF	TGTGCCAGCAGTGACAGGGGGACAGTGAACACTGAAGCTTTCTTT
.	.	TRBV7-2	13	TRBJ1-1	CASSPTGYGEAFF	TGTGCCAGCAGTCCCACAGGGTACGGTGAAGCTTTCTTT
.	.	TRBV11-2	16	TRBJ2-5	CASSLWDTSDQETQYF	TGTGCCAGCAGCCTCTGGGACACCTCCGACCAAGAGACCCAGTACTTC
.	TRBD1	TRBV5-1	15	TRBJ1-4	CASRIQGEANEKLFF	TGCGCCAGCAGGATACAGGGGGAAGCTAATGAAAAACTGTTTTTT
.	.	TRBV27	13	TRBJ1-1	CASSLKGDTEAFF	TGTGCCAGCAGTTTGAAGGGGGACACTGAAGCTTTCTTT
.	.	TRBV25-1	11	TRBJ1-4	CASSDPEKLFF	TGTGCCAGCAGTGACCCCGAAAAACTGTTTTTT
.	.	TRBV30	14	TRBJ1-6	CAWSVEQLNSPLHF	TGTGCCTGGAGTGTTGAACAGCTTAATTCACCCCTCCACTTT
once	TRBD1	TRBV5-4	17	TRBJ1-1	CASSLGGQGAVNTEAFF	TGTGCCAGCAGCTTGGGGGGACAGGGGGCGGTGAACACTGAAGCTTTCTTT
once	.	TRBV9	16	TRBJ1-6	CASSPSWSSYNSPLHF	TGTGCCAGCAGCCCCAGCTGGAGCTCCTATAATTCACCCCTCCACTTT
.	.	TRBV10-3	13	TRBJ1-5	CAIKDGIDQPQHF	TGTGCCATCAAAGACGGCATCGACCAGCCCCAGCATTTT
.	TRBD2	TRBV28	13	TRBJ2-7	CASSWLAGWEQYF	TGTGCCAGCAGTTGGCTAGCGGGGTGGGAGCAGTACTTC
.	.	TRBV24-1	14	TRBJ1-5	CATSDEGLGQPQHF	TGTGCCACCAGTGATGAAGGGCTAGGGCAGCCCCAGCATTTT
.	.	TRBV21-1	11	TRBJ2-1	CASRKDGEQFF	TGTGCCAGCAGAAAGGATGGTGAGCAGTTCTTC
few	.	TRBV5-1	12	TRBJ2-5	CASSSDGETQYF	TGCGCCAGCAGCTCGGACGGAGAGACCCAGTACTTC
.	.	TRBV5-1	18	TRBJ1-2	CASSLARGRETSNYGYTF	TGCGCCAGCAGCTTGGCCAGAGGCAGGGAGACTTCTAACTATGGCTACACCTTC
.	.	TRBV10-2	12	TRBJ2-3	CASSQGVDTQYF	TGCGCCAGCAGCCAGGGAGTAGATACGCAGTATTTT
.	.	TRBV3-1/TRBV3-2	15	TRBJ2-1	CASSPSGFYYNEQFF	TGTGCCAGCAGCCCAAGCGGATTTTACTACAATGAGCAGTTCTTC
.	TRBD1	TRBV6-5	15	TRBJ1-3	CASKLQGAIGNTIYF	TGTGCCAGCAAATTACAGGGGGCGATTGGAAACACCATATATTTT
.	.	TRBV4-3	15	TRBJ2-2	CASSQEGTTTGELFF	TGCGCCAGCAGCCAAGAGGGAACGACCACCGGGGAGCTGTTTTTT
once	.	TRBV21-1	17	TRBJ2-3	CASSKVMGGKLSDTQYF	TGTGCCAGCAGCAAAGTAATGGGCGGGAAGTTATCAGATACGCAGTATTTT
.	.	TRBV6-5	15	TRBJ1-2	CASSSPPGGDDGYTF	TGTGCCAGCAGTTCCCCCCCGGGAGGGGACGATGGCTACACCTTC
.	.	TRBV5-6	14	TRBJ1-2	CASSLPPPNYGYTF	TGTGCCAGCAGCTTGCCGCCCCCTAACTATGGCTACACCTTC
once	.	TRBV27	15	TRBJ2-7	CASSSAGTGSYEQYF	TGTGCCAGCAGTTCAGCCGGGACGGGCTCCTACGAGCAGTACTTC
.	.	TRBV30	13	TRBJ1-5	CAWSGGDNQPQHF	TGTGCCTGGAGCGGGGGGGACAATCAGCCCCAGCATTTT